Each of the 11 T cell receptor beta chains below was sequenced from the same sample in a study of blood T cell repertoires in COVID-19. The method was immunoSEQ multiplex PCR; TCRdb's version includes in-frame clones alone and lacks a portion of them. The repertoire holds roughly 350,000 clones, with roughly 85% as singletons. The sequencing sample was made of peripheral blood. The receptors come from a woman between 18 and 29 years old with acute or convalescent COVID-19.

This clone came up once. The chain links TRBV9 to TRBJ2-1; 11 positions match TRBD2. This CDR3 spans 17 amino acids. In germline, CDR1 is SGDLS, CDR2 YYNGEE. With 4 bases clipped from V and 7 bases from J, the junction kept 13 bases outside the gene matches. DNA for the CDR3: TGTGCCAGCAGCCCCACAGACTCTAGCGGGAGGTATAATGAGCAGTTCTTC. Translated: CASSPTDSSGRYNEQFF.

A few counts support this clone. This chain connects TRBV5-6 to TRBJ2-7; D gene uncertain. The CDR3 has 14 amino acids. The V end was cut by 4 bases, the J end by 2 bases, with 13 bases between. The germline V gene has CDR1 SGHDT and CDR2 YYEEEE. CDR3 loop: CASSPTHRTYEQYF. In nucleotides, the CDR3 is TGTGCCAGCAGCCCGACCCACAGAACCTACGAGCAGTACTTC. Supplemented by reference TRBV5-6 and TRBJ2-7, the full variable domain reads DAGVTQSPTHLIKTRGQQVTLRCSPKSGHDTVSWYQQALGQGPQFIFQYYEEEERQRGNFPDRFSGHQFPNYSSELNVNALLLGDSALYLCASSPTHRTYEQYFGPGTRLTVT.

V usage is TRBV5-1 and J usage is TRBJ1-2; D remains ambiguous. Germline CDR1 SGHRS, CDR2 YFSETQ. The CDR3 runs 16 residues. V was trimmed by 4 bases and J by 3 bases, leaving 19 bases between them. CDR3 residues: CASSLGAWRADYGYTF. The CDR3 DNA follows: TGCGCCAGCAGCCTGGGTGCGTGGAGGGCTGACTATGGCTACACCTTC.

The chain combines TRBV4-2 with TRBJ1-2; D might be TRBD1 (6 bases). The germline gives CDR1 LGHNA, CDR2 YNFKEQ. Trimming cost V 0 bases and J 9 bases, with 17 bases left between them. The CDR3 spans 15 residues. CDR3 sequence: CASSQDFGQGISYTF. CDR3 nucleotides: TGTGCCAGCAGCCAAGACTTCGGGCAGGGGATTAGCTACACCTTC.

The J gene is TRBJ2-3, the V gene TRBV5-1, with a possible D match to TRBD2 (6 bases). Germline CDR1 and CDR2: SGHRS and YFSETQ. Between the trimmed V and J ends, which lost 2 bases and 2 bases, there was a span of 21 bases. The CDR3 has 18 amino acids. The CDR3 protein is CASSLIGSAGSNTDTQYF. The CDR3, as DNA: TGCGCCAGCAGCTTAATCGGTTCAGCCGGGAGTAACACAGATACGCAGTATTTT.

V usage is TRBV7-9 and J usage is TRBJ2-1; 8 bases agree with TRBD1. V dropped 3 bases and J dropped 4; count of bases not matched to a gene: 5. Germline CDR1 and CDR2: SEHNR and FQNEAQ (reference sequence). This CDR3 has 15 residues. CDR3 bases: TGTGCCAGCAGCTTGGGGGGACAGGAGTACAATGAGCAGTTCTTC. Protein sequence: CASSLGGQEYNEQFF. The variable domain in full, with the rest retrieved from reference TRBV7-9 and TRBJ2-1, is DTGVSQNPRHKITKRGQNVTFRCDPISEHNRLYWYRQTLGQGPEFLTYFQNEAQLEKSRLLSDRFSAERPKGSFSTLEIQRTEQGDSAMYLCASSLGGQEYNEQFFGPGTRLTVL.

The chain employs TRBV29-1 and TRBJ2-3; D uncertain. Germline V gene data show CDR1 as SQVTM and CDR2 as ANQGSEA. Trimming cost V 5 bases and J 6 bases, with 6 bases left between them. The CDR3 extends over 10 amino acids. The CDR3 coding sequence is TGCAGCGTTTTACTGGATACGCAGTATTTT. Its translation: CSVLLDTQYF.

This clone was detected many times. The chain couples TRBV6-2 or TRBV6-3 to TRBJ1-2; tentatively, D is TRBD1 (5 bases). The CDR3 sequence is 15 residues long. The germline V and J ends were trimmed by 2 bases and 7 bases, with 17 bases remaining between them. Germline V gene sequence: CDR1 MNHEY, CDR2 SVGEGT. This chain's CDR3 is CASSYTGDPTRGYTF. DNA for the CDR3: TGTGCCAGCAGTTACACGGGGGACCCAACTCGTGGCTACACCTTC.

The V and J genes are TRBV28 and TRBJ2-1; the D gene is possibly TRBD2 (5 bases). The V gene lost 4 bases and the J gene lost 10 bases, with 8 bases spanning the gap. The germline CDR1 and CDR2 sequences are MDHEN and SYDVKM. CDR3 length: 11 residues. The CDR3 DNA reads TGTGCCAGCAGTTACCGGGAAGAGCAGTTCTTC. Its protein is CASSYREEQFF.

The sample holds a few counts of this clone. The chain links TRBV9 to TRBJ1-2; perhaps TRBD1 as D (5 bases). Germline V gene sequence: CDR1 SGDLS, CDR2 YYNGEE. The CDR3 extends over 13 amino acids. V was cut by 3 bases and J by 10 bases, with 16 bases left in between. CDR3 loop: CASSAVGGNFYTF. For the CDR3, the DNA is TGTGCCAGCAGCGCCGTGGGGGGAAACTTCTACACCTTC. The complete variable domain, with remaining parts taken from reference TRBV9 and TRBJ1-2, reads DSGVTQTPKHLITATGQRVTLRCSPRSGDLSVYWYQQSLDQGLQFLIQYYNGEERAKGNILERFSAQQFPDLHSELNLSSLELGDSALYFCASSAVGGNFYTFGSGTRLTVV.

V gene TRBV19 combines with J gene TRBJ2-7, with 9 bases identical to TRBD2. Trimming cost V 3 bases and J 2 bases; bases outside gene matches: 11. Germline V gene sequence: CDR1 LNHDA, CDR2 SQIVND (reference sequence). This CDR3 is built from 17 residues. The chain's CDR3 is CASSIVVAGAITYEQYF. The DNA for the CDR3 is TGTGCCAGTAGTATTGTGGTAGCGGGAGCAATCACCTACGAGCAGTACTTC.